This TCR beta chain came from a study of Graves' ophthalmopathy and Graves' hyperthyroidism. Using RNA transcripts, the TCR beta CDR3 regions were amplified. First-round RT-PCR used HTBI primers; second-round multiplex PCR followed. TCRdb redid the calling of the multiplex PCR reads with MiXCR, one entry per CDR3 protein. The sample has around 600,000 distinct CDR3 sequences; over 40% are singletons. CDR3 size: 18 residues. CDR1 and CDR2 (germline): MGHDK, SYGVNS. V was pared by 6 bases and J by 1 base, with 17 bases of the junction left unmatched. This clonotype appeared a few times. Pregnancy or lactation, uncontrolled infections and other autoimmune diseases were grounds for excluding patients.

The source of this sequence is an adult man with Graves' ophthalmopathy. The chain employs TRBV25-1 and TRBJ1-2, with 7 nucleotides matching TRBD1. Sequenced sample: peripheral blood. CDR3 DNA: TGTGCCAGCAGCCAAGATACTGGCCACAGGGGCGATAACTATGGCTACACCTTC. It encodes CASSQDTGHRGDNYGYTF.